This T cell receptor (beta chain) was observed in a study of blood T cell repertoires in COVID-19. About the study: Sites across the United States, Italy and Spain contributed samples from acute and convalescent COVID-19. PBMCs, B-cell-depleted T cells, or T cells provided the cDNA or gDNA that made up the material.

This CDR3 has 15 residues. The V gene end was trimmed by 5 bases and the J gene end by 5 bases; junction bases not matched to a gene: 3. The germline V gene encodes CDR1 SEHNR and CDR2 FQNEAQ (reference sequence). Original processing notes: Cell counts per sample came from amplifying reference gene primers. The protocol was immunoSEQ multiplex PCR, while the TCRdb copy is restricted to in-frame clones and leaves out a portion. V and J calls and clone size follow that table, whereas D and trimming were derived from the DNA. The sample consists of about half a million clones, roughly 85% of them appearing once.

The clonotype originates from a human donor in a cohort sampled during active COVID-19. This rearrangement joins TRBV7-9 to TRBJ2-1; TRBD2 matches at 13 bases. Sequencing was done on a sample of peripheral blood. Here the CDR3 DNA reads TGTGCCAGCAGCACGGGACTAGCGGGAAACAATGAGCAGTTCTTC. This codes for CASSTGLAGNNEQFF.